Each of the 16 T cell receptor beta chains below was sequenced from the same sample in a study of blood T cell repertoires in COVID-19. The protocol was immunoSEQ multiplex PCR, while the TCRdb copy is restricted to in-frame clones and leaves out a portion. Among about 51,000 clones listed, 75% to 90% were seen once. Sequencing was done on a sample of peripheral blood. Receptor source: a man in his sixties with acute or convalescent COVID-19.

The V and J genes are TRBV9 and TRBJ2-5; the D gene is possibly TRBD1 (6 bases). The length of the CDR3 is 15 residues. Germline V gene data show CDR1 as SGDLS and CDR2 as YYNGEE. Trimming took off 0 bases at V and 3 bases at J, with 12 bases between the two ends. The CDR3 loop is CASSVAGGLEETQYF. The CDR3 nucleotides read TGTGCCAGCAGCGTAGCTGGGGGCCTTGAAGAGACCCAGTACTTC. Full variable domain (missing parts from reference TRBV9 and TRBJ2-5): DSGVTQTPKHLITATGQRVTLRCSPRSGDLSVYWYQQSLDQGLQFLIQYYNGEERAKGNILERFSAQQFPDLHSELNLSSLELGDSALYFCASSVAGGLEETQYFGPGTRLLVL.

The count of this clone is one. This chain uses TRBV6-1 with TRBJ2-5, with TRBD1 as a possible D gene (5 bases). The ends were cut back, 2 bases at V and 2 bases at J, with 6 bases in the middle. The CDR3 spans 13 residues. The germline V gene encodes CDR1 MNHNS and CDR2 SASEGT. The CDR3 loop is CASSEQGQETQYF. Here the CDR3 DNA reads TGTGCCAGCAGTGAACAGGGTCAAGAGACCCAGTACTTC.

V is TRBV6-2 or TRBV6-3 and J is TRBJ1-1; 7 bases agree with TRBD1. V lost 4 bases, J lost 1 base, and 3 bases stayed unmatched. This CDR3 is built from 14 residues. Per germline, CDR1 MNHEY and CDR2 SVGEGT. DNA of the CDR3: TGTGCCAGCAGTTGGGCAGGGGGGAACACTGAAGCTTTCTTT. Amino acid sequence: CASSWAGGNTEAFF.

This clone turned up a few times. This chain links TRBV4-1 with TRBJ1-2; TRBD1 aligns across 7 bases. The CDR3 runs to 16 residues. V gave up 0 bases and J gave up 5 bases; unmatched junction bases: 9. Germline loops: CDR1 MGHRA, CDR2 YSYEKL. For the CDR3, the DNA is TGCGCCAGCAGCCAAGATGGGGGACAGACATTATATGGCTACACCTTC. Protein product: CASSQDGGQTLYGYTF.

This chain joins TRBV7-8 and TRBJ2-1; 10 nucleotides agree with TRBD2. Trimming at V came to 5 bases and at J to 7 bases, leaving 17 bases not matched to a gene. This CDR3 has 18 amino acids. Looked up from germline, CDR1 is SGHVS and CDR2 is FQNEAQ. This chain's CDR3 is CASSPQAAGLAARNEQFF. The CDR3 bases are TGTGCCAGCAGCCCCCAGGCCGCAGGACTAGCGGCCCGAAATGAGCAGTTCTTC.

This rearrangement joins TRBV9 to TRBJ2-7; 8 bases match TRBD1. With V trimmed by 0 bases and J by 2 bases, 4 bases remained unmatched. The germline CDR1 and CDR2 sequences are SGDLS and YYNGEE. The CDR3 consists of 15 residues. In nucleotides, the CDR3 is TGTGCCAGCAGCGTAGGGGGACAGGTCACCTACGAGCAGTACTTC. It encodes CASSVGGQVTYEQYF.

This clone was observed a single time. The chain recombines TRBV28 with TRBJ2-3; 8 nucleotides agree with TRBD1. The germline V gene has CDR1 MDHEN and CDR2 SYDVKM. Trimming removed 5 bases from V and 1 base from J; junction bases left unmatched: 5. CDR3 size: 15 residues. CDR3 DNA sequence: TGTGCCAGCAGTATACCGGGACAGGGCACAGATACGCAGTATTTT. It codes for CASSIPGQGTDTQYF.

The chain couples TRBV11-3 to TRBJ2-2; TRBD2 matches 7 bases. V gave up 3 bases and J gave up 2 bases; unmatched junction bases: 9. The CDR3 is 17 residues long. The V gene's germline CDR1 is SGHNT and CDR2 YENEEA. The CDR3 loop is CASSFPKREPNTGELFF. In DNA form, the CDR3 reads TGTGCCAGCAGCTTCCCGAAGCGGGAACCTAACACCGGGGAGCTGTTTTTT. Drawing the rest from reference TRBV11-3 and TRBJ2-2, the complete variable domain is EAGVVQSPRYKIIEKKQPVAFWCNPISGHNTLYWYLQNLGQGPELLIRYENEEAVDDSQLPKDRFSAERLKGVDSTLKIQPAELGDSAVYLCASSFPKREPNTGELFFGEGSRLTVL.

This sequence joins TRBV5-1 and TRBJ2-5, with TRBD2 identical over 14 bases. With 3 bases clipped from V and 5 bases from J, the junction kept 6 bases outside the gene matches. This CDR3 has 16 residues. Per the germline V gene, CDR1 is SGHRS and CDR2 is YFSETQ. Written as DNA, the CDR3 is TGCGCCAGCAGCTGGGGGACTAGCGGGAGTTTTGAGACCCAGTACTTC. Encoded protein: CASSWGTSGSFETQYF.

This clone was observed once. This chain joins TRBV3-1 (or the pseudogene TRBV3-2) and TRBJ2-7, with TRBD1 as a possible D gene (6 bases). With 4 bases removed from V and 2 bases from J, the gap between germline ends came to 12 bases. The CDR3 runs to 14 residues. Per germline, CDR1 LGHDT and CDR2 YNNKEL (reference sequence). CDR3 in DNA: TGTGCCAGCAGCCCAATGGACAGCACCTACGAGCAGTACTTC. It translates to CASSPMDSTYEQYF.

V gene TRBV27 combines with J gene TRBJ2-3; 13 bases line up with TRBD2. V shed 5 bases and J 0 bases; nucleotides not matched to a gene: 8. The CDR3 is made up of 18 amino acids. Germline lookup yields CDR1 MNHEY and CDR2 SMNVEV (reference sequence). For the CDR3, the DNA is TGTGCCAGCAGTCCGGGACTAGCGGGACCCTATAGCACAGATACGCAGTATTTT. Residues: CASSPGLAGPYSTDTQYF.

The table lists this clone with a few counts. This sequence joins TRBV7-6 and TRBJ1-2, with 8 bases matching TRBD1. Per the germline V gene, CDR1 is SGHVS and CDR2 is FNYEAQ. This CDR3 contains 14 residues. J lost 4 bases, V lost 5 bases, and 6 bases had no gene match. CDR3 nucleotides: TGTGCCAGCAGCCCGCAGGGGGCTCTCTATGGCTACACCTTC. It encodes CASSPQGALYGYTF.

By its share, this clone is medium-sized. This chain links TRBV4-3 with TRBJ1-1; 8 bases map to TRBD1. The CDR3 contains 15 residues. CDR1 and CDR2 (germline): LGHNA, YSLEER. V lost 4 bases and J lost 5; bases outside the gene matches: 9. In DNA, the CDR3 is TGCGCCAGCAGCCGAGAGACAGGGGTAGGGACTGAAGCTTTCTTT. Its translation: CASSRETGVGTEAFF.

This chain connects TRBV19 to TRBJ2-7, with TRBD1 matching 9 bases. J lost 3 bases, V lost 6 bases, and 6 bases had no gene match. Germline-derived CDR1 and CDR2 are LNHDA and SQIVND (reference sequence). This CDR3 has 14 amino acids. The DNA of the CDR3 is TGTGCCAGTAGCCCCGGGACAGGGAGCTACGAGCAGTACTTC. The encoded protein is CASSPGTGSYEQYF.

The chain carries TRBV11-1 and TRBJ2-2; D possibly corresponds to TRBD1 (6 bases). Germline CDR1 is SGHAT and CDR2 is FQDESV (reference sequence). The CDR3 has 16 amino acids. V was shortened by 5 bases and J by 3 bases, with 16 bases between the two germline ends. CDR3 sequence: CASSLRGRGYTGELFF. The CDR3 DNA reads as TGTGCCAGCAGCCTTAGAGGCAGGGGTTACACCGGGGAGCTGTTTTTT.

The chain joins TRBV19 to TRBJ1-3; D unclear. The CDR3 runs to 14 residues. V lost 8 bases, J lost 0 bases, and 11 bases lay in between. In germline, CDR1 is LNHDA, CDR2 SQIVND (reference sequence). CDR3: CASGELNSGNTIYF. The DNA for the CDR3 is TGTGCCAGTGGAGAGTTAAACTCTGGAAACACCATATATTTT.